This T cell receptor (beta chain) is from a study of radiotherapy plus CTLA-4 blockade in lung cancer. About the research overall: With over 25% of patients having disease control, objective responses were seen in 15% to 20%.

Study-level points and caveats: Clones of tumor-derived TCRs expanded in blood after radiotherapy plus ipilimumab.

Patients with chemo-refractory metastatic non-small-cell lung cancer received focal radiation plus CTLA-4 blockade with ipilimumab. Points on this clone: Its antigen is unidentified.

The CDR3 contains 13 residues. With V trimmed by 8 bases and J by 2 bases, 4 bases remained unmatched. CDR1 and CDR2 from the germline V gene are SGHVS and FQNEAQ. TCRdb's table, derived via immunoSEQ multiplex PCR, lists solely in-frame clones and lacks some. The sample contains 90,000 to 100,000 clones, about 86% of which appear only once. Material: peripheral blood, obtained from a patient treated with radiotherapy plus ipilimumab. The chain combines TRBV7-8 with TRBJ2-5; the match to TRBD2 covers 8 bases. This receptor was identified in a human donor with non-small cell lung cancer that progressed on radiotherapy plus ipilimumab. This chain's CDR3 is CASSGGRQETQYF. The DNA for the CDR3 is TGTGCCAGCTCCGGCGGGAGGCAAGAGACCCAGTACTTC.